This is a list of T cell receptor beta chains from one sample in a study of naive and memory T cell subsets. MiXCR was run by TCRdb on the UMI-ligation and nested PCR reads, yielding one entry per CDR3 protein. The top ten hold about 4% of the sample, which has around 35,000 distinct CDR3 sequences, 9.5% to 11% seen once. The sequences come from skin, collected from a tuberculin skin test site. The origin of the receptors is an adult in good health. CDR3s include the opening cysteine and the closing phenylalanine or tryptophan. The D gene is left open where the match is weak. Expanded clones get a size class; other rows say once, few or many, or leave the size out.

many,TRBJ2-1,TRBV6-5,TRBD1,TGTGCCAGCAGTAACCGGGGGACAGGGGGCTATGAGCAGTTCTTC,CASSNRGTGGYEQFF
.,TRBJ2-3,TRBV29-1,TRBD1,TGCAGCGTTAAATCGCTGGACAGGGGGTACACAGATACGCAGTATTTT,CSVKSLDRGYTDTQYF
many,TRBJ2-3,TRBV7-6,.,TGTGCCAGCATCCCCGGGGGTCCACCCCTCACAGATACGCAGTATTTT,CASIPGGPPLTDTQYF
few,TRBJ1-1,TRBV7-9,TRBD1,TGTGCCAGCAGCTTGGGGGGGACAGGGAAAAACACTGAAGCTTTCTTT,CASSLGGTGKNTEAFF
many,TRBJ2-7,TRBV12-3/TRBV12-4,TRBD2,TGTGCCAGCAGGTCCGGGACTAGCGGGAGGTACGAGCAGTACTTC,CASRSGTSGRYEQYF
.,TRBJ2-5,TRBV2,.,TGTGCCAGCAATGGAATATTCGGTCGGGAGACCCAGTACTTC,CASNGIFGRETQYF
few,TRBJ1-6,TRBV10-3,.,TGTGCCATCAGTGACTTAAAGGACAGTCATAATTCACCCCTCCACTTT,CAISDLKDSHNSPLHF
medium-sized,TRBJ1-1,TRBV20-1,.,TGCAGTGCTAGTGCAGGGATGAACACTGAAGCTTTCTTT,CSASAGMNTEAFF
many,TRBJ1-5,TRBV20-1,TRBD1,TGCAGTGCTATGGCCAGGGGGGGGAGCAATCAGCCCCAGCATTTT,CSAMARGGSNQPQHF
few,TRBJ2-5,TRBV6-5,TRBD2,TGTGCCAGCAGTACCACGGGACCCAGGGAGGGCCAGTACTTC,CASSTTGPREGQYF
many,TRBJ1-6,TRBV7-2,.,TGTGCCAGCAGCTTACACCAGGGAAATTCACCCCTCCACTTT,CASSLHQGNSPLHF
few,TRBJ1-6,TRBV5-1,.,TGCGCCAGCAGCTTGTTCGGGGTAGGGTCACCCCTCCACTTT,CASSLFGVGSPLHF
many,TRBJ2-7,TRBV4-2,TRBD1,TGTGCCAGCAGCAAAACTTCCGGGACAGGGGATTCCTACGAGCAGTACTTC,CASSKTSGTGDSYEQYF
.,TRBJ1-1,TRBV10-3,TRBD1,TGTGCCATCAGTGGCAACCGGGACAGGGGTACTGAAGCTTTCTTT,CAISGNRDRGTEAFF
few,TRBJ1-2,TRBV7-9,.,TGTGCCAGCAGCTTAGTTTCTTTCCGTACAGGAGGCTACACCTTC,CASSLVSFRTGGYTF
many,TRBJ2-7,TRBV13,.,TGTGCCAGCAGCTTAGCGGACACCCAGAGCGCGCAGTACTTC,CASSLADTQSAQYF
many,TRBJ2-7,TRBV7-2,TRBD1,TGTGCCAGCAGCTTAGCAGGGACAGGGGGTTACGAGCAGTACTTC,CASSLAGTGGYEQYF
.,TRBJ2-7,TRBV7-6,.,TGTGCCAGCAGCCCCCCAGGAGGCGTCTACGAGCAGTACTTC,CASSPPGGVYEQYF
.,TRBJ2-1,TRBV6-6,TRBD2,TGTGCCAGCAGTTACTCCTCCAGCGGGGGGGCCAGCTCCTACAATGAGCAGTTCTTC,CASSYSSSGGASSYNEQFF
many,TRBJ2-1,TRBV12-3/TRBV12-4,TRBD1,TGTGCCAGCAGTCCAACAGGGGTGGTCAATGAGCAGTTCTTC,CASSPTGVVNEQFF
few,TRBJ2-1,TRBV18,TRBD2,TGTGCCAGCTCTTCTAGCGGGGGGGCCTTCTACAATGAGCAGTTCTTC,CASSSSGGAFYNEQFF
many,TRBJ2-7,TRBV20-1,.,TGCAGTGCGACCCCCGACATTCCCTCCTACGAGCAGTACTTC,CSATPDIPSYEQYF
.,TRBJ1-4,TRBV20-1,TRBD1,TGCAGTGCTAGAGGAAAACAGGGGGCAACTAATGAAAAACTGTTTTTT,CSARGKQGATNEKLFF
many,TRBJ2-7,TRBV5-1,.,TGCGCCAGCAGAGGGTTGGACTACTGGGACGAGCAGTACTTC,CASRGLDYWDEQYF
few,TRBJ2-1,TRBV20-1,.,TGCAGTGCTAGACTAACCAATGAGCAGTTCTTC,CSARLTNEQFF